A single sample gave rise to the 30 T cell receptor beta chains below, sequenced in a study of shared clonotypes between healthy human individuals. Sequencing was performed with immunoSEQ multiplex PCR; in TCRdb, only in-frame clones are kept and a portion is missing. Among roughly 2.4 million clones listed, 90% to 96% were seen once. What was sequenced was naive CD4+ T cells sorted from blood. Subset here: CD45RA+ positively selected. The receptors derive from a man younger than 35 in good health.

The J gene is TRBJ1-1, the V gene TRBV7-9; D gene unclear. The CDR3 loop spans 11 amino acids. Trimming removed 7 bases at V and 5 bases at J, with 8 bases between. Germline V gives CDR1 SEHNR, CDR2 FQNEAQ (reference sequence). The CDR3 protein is CASKRETEAFF. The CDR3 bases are TGTGCCAGCAAGAGGGAGACTGAAGCTTTCTTT.

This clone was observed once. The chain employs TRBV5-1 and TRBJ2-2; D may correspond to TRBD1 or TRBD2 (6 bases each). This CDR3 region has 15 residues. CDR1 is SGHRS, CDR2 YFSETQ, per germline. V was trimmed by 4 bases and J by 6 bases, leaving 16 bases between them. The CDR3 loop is CASSPGSGAAGELFF. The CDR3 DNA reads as TGCGCCAGCAGCCCGGGGTCGGGGGCAGCCGGGGAGCTGTTTTTT.

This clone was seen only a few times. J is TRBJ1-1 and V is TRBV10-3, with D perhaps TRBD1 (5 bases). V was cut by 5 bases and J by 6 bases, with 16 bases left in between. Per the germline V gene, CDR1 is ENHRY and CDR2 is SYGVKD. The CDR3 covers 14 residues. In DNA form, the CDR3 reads TGTGCCATCAGTCTACCAGGGATGATGGCTGAAGCTTTCTTT. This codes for CAISLPGMMAEAFF.

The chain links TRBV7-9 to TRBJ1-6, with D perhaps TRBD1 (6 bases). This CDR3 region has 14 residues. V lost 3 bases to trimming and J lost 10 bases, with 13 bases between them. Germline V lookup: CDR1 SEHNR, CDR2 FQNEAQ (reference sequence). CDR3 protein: CASSLGAVRSPLHF. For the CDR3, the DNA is TGTGCCAGCAGCTTGGGGGCAGTCCGGTCACCCCTCCACTTT.

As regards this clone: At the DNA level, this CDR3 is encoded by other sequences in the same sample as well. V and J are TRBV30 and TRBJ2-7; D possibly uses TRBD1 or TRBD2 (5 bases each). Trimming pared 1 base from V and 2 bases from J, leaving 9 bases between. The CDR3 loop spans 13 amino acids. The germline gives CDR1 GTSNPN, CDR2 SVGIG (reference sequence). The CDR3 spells CAWSAGPPYEQYF. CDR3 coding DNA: TGTGCCTGGAGTGCGGGACCGCCCTACGAGCAGTACTTC.

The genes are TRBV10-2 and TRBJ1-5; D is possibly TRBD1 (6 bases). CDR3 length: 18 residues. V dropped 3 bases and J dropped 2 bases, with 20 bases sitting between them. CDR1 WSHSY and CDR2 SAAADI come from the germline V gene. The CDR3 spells CASSDWVGQTGRNQPQHF. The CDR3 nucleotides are TGCGCCAGCAGTGATTGGGTCGGACAGACGGGACGCAATCAGCCCCAGCATTTT.

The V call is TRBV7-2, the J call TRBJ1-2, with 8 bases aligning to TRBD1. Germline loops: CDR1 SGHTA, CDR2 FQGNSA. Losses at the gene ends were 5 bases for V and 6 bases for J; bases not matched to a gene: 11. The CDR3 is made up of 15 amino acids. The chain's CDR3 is CASSVNPGQVNGYTF. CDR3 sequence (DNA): TGTGCCAGCAGCGTTAACCCGGGACAGGTCAATGGCTACACCTTC.

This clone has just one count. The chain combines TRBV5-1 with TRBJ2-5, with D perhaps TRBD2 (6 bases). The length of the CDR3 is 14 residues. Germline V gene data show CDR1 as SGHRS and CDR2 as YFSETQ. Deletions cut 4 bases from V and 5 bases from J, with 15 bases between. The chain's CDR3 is CASSLGLPPETQYF. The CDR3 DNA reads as TGCGCCAGCAGCCTCGGACTACCCCCGGAGACCCAGTACTTC.

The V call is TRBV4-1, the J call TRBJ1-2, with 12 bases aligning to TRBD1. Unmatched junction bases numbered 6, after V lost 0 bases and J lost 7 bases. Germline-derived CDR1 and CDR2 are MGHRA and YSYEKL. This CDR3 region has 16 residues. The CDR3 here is CASSQEGGTGGFGYTF. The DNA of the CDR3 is TGCGCCAGCAGCCAAGAAGGAGGGACAGGGGGCTTTGGCTACACCTTC.

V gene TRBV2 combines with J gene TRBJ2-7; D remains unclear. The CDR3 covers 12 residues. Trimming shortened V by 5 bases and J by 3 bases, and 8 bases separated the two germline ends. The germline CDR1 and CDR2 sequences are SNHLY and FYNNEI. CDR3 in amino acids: CASSLSRYEQYF. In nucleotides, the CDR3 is TGTGCCAGCAGTCTTTCCCGCTACGAGCAGTACTTC.

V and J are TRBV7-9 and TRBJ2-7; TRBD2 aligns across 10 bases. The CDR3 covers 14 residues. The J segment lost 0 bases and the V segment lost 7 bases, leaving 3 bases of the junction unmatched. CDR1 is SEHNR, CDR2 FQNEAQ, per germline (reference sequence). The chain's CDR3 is CASNRTSGSYEQYF. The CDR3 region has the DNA TGTGCCAGCAACAGGACTAGCGGCTCCTACGAGCAGTACTTC.

The CDR3 sequence: CASKLLAANNEQFF. CDR3 DNA: TGTGCCAGCAAGCTTCTGGCAGCGAACAATGAGCAGTTCTTC. The chain carries TRBV7-3 and TRBJ2-1, with D hard to call. CDR3 length equals 14 residues. CDR1 is SGHTA, CDR2 FQGTGA, per germline. V was pared by 7 bases and J by 5 bases, with 15 bases between.

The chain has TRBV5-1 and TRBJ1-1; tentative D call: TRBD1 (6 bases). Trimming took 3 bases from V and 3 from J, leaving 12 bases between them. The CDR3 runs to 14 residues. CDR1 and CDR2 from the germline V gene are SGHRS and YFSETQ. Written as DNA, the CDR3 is TGCGCCAGCAGCTCTGGGACACCCGACACTGAAGCTTTCTTT. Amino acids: CASSSGTPDTEAFF.

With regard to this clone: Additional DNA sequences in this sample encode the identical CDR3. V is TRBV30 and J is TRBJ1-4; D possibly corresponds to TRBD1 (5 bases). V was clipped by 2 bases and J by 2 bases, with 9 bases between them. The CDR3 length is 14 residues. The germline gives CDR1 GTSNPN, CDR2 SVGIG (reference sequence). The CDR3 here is CAWSPGPTNEKLFF. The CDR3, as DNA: TGTGCCTGGAGTCCGGGGCCGACTAATGAAAAACTGTTTTTT.

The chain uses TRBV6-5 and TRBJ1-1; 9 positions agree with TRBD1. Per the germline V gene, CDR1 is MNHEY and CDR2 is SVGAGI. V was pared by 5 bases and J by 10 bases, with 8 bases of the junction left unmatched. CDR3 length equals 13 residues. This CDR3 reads CASSPDRGRRAFF. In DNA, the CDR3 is TGTGCCAGCAGTCCCGACAGGGGGAGAAGAGCTTTCTTT.

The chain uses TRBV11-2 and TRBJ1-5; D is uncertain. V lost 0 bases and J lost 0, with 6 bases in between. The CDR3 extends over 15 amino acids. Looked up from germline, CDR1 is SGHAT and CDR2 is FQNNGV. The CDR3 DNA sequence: TGTGCCAGCAGCTTAGAAAGCTATAGCAATCAGCCCCAGCATTTT. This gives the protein CASSLESYSNQPQHF.

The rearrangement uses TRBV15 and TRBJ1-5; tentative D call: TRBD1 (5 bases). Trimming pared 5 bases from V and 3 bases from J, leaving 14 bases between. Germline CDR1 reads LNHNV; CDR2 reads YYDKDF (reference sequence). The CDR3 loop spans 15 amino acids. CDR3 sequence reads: CATSSDRGPNQPQHF. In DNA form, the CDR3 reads TGTGCCACCAGCTCTGACCGGGGCCCCAATCAGCCCCAGCATTTT.

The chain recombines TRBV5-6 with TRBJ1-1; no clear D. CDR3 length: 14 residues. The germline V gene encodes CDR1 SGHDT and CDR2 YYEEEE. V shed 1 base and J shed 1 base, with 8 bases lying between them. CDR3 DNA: TGTGCCAGCAGCTTGACACCTGCGAACACTGAAGCTTTCTTT. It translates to CASSLTPANTEAFF. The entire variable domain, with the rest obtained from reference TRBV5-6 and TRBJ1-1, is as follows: DAGVTQSPTHLIKTRGQQVTLRCSPKSGHDTVSWYQQALGQGPQFIFQYYEEEERQRGNFPDRFSGHQFPNYSSELNVNALLLGDSALYLCASSLTPANTEAFFGQGTRLTVV.

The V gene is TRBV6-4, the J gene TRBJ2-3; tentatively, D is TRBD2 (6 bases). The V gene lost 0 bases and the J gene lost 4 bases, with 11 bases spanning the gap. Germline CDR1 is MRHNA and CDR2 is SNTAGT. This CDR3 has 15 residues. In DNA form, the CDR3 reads TGTGCCAGCAGTGACTCCGGGACTGTGCCAGATACGCAGTATTTT. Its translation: CASSDSGTVPDTQYF.

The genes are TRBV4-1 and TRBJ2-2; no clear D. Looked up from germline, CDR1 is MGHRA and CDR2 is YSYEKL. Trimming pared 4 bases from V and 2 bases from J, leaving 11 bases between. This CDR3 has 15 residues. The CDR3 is CASSLPGINTGELFF. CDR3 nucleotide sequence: TGCGCCAGCAGCCTTCCCGGAATTAACACCGGGGAGCTGTTTTTT.

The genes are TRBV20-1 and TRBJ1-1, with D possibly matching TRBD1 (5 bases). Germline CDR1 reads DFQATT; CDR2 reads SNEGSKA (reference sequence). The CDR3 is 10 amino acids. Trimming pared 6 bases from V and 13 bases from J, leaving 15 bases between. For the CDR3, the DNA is TGCAGTGCCGGACGGGGGGGAGGTTTCTTT. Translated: CSAGRGGGFF.

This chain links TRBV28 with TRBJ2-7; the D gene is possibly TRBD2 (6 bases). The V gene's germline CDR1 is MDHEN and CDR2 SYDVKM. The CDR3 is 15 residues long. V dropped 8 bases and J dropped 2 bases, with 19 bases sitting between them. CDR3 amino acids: CASLRGLRGTYEQYF. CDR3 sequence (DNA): TGTGCCAGCCTTCGGGGGTTGCGAGGGACCTACGAGCAGTACTTC.

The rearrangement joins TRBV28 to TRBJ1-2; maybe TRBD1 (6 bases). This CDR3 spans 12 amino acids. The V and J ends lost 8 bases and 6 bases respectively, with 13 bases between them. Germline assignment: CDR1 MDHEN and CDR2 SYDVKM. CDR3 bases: TGTGCCAGCGGAAGGGGGGCGAATGGCTACACCTTC. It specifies CASGRGANGYTF.

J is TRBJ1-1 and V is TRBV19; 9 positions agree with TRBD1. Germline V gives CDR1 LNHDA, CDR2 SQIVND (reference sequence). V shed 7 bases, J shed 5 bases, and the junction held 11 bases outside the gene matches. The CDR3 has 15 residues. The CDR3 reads CASNTLGQGRTEAFF. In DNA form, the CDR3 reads TGTGCCAGTAATACACTTGGACAGGGGAGGACTGAAGCTTTCTTT.

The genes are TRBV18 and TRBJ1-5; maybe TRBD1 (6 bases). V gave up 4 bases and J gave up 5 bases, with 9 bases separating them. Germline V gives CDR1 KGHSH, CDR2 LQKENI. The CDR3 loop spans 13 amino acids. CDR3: CASSLDSHQPQHF. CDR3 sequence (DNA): TGTGCCAGCTCACTGGACAGTCATCAGCCCCAGCATTTT.

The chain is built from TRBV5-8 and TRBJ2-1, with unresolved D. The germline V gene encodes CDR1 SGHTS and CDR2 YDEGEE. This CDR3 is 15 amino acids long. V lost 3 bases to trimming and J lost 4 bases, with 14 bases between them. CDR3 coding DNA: TGTGCCAGCAGCTCCGTTCTAGGTCAATACAATGAGCAGTTCTTC. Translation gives CASSSVLGQYNEQFF.

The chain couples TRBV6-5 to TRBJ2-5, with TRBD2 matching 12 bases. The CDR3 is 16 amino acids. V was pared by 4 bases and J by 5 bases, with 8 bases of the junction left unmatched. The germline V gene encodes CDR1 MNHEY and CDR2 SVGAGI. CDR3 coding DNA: TGTGCCAGCAGTTTAACGGGACTAGCGGGTTTTGAGACCCAGTACTTC. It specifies CASSLTGLAGFETQYF.

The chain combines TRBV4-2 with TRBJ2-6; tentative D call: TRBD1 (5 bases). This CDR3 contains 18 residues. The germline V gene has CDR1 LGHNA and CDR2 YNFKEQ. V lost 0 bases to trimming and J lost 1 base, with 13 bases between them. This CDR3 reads CASSQEGQGTSGANVLTF. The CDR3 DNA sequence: TGTGCCAGCAGCCAAGAGGGCCAGGGAACATCTGGGGCCAACGTCCTGACTTTC.

CDR3 sequence (DNA): TGTGCCAGCAGCAACAGGGCGCCCGAGACCCAGTACTTC. It specifies CASSNRAPETQYF. This chain joins TRBV28 and TRBJ2-5, with a tentative D call TRBD1 (6 bases). The CDR3 has 13 residues. Germline lookup yields CDR1 MDHEN and CDR2 SYDVKM. Trimming shortened V by 6 bases and J by 5 bases, and 13 bases separated the two germline ends.

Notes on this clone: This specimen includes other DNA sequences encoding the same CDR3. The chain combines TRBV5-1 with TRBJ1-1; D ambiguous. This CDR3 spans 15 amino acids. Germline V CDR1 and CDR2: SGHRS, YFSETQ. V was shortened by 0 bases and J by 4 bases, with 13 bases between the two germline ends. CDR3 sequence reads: CASSLEGGSSTEAFF. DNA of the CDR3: TGCGCCAGCAGCTTGGAAGGAGGTAGCAGCACTGAAGCTTTCTTT.